One sample yielded the 20 T cell receptor beta chains listed below, sequenced in a study of cytomegalovirus exposure and HLA in healthy donors. Generated by immunoSEQ multiplex PCR, the TCRdb table keeps only in-frame clones and is missing some. The table includes approximately 120,000 clones, around 94% detected once. The source material was PBMCs. These receptors were obtained from a young woman in good health and CMV-seronegative.

The rearrangement uses TRBV2 and TRBJ2-4, with D possibly matching TRBD2 (5 bases). The CDR3 covers 14 residues. V lost 6 bases and J 3 bases, leaving 12 bases between the germline ends. From germline, CDR1 is SNHLY and CDR2 FYNNEI. The CDR3 loop is CASRSVGGKNIQYF. For the CDR3, the DNA is TGTGCCAGCAGATCCGTTGGAGGCAAAAACATTCAGTACTTC.

This clone was seen only once. The chain joins TRBV2 to TRBJ1-6; maybe TRBD1 (6 bases). V lost 2 bases, J lost 7 bases, and 15 bases lay in between. This CDR3 has 16 residues. Germline CDR1 reads SNHLY; CDR2 reads FYNNEI. CDR3 coding DNA: TGTGCCAGCAGTGAACGGGCAACAGGGCTGAATTCACCCCTCCACTTT. This codes for CASSERATGLNSPLHF.

The genes are TRBV19 and TRBJ2-5; TRBD2 aligns across 11 bases. Germline assignment: CDR1 LNHDA and CDR2 SQIVND (reference sequence). J gave up 0 bases and V 3 bases, and 3 bases lay outside the gene matches. CDR3 length: 16 residues. CDR3 coding DNA: TGTGCCAGTAGTATCGGACTAGCGGGCCACCAAGAGACCCAGTACTTC. Protein sequence: CASSIGLAGHQETQYF.

CDR3 sequence: CASSLWTEQPLHF. The CDR3 DNA is TGCGCCAGCAGCTTGTGGACTGAACAACCCCTCCACTTT. The chain carries TRBV5-1 and TRBJ1-6, with D hard to call. Germline lookup yields CDR1 SGHRS and CDR2 YFSETQ. With 1 base removed from V and 12 bases from J, the gap between germline ends came to 11 bases. The CDR3 totals 13 residues.

This rearrangement joins TRBV7-3 to TRBJ1-1; possibly TRBD1 for D (5 bases). The germline V and J ends were trimmed by 2 bases and 5 bases, with 12 bases remaining between them. From germline, CDR1 is SGHTA and CDR2 FQGTGA. The CDR3 is 14 residues long. CDR3 in DNA: TGTGCCAGCAGCTTACAGGGTTGGGGTACTGAAGCTTTCTTT. Protein: CASSLQGWGTEAFF.

The genes are TRBV7-9 and TRBJ2-1; D remains ambiguous. V shed 3 bases and J shed 10 bases, with 10 bases lying between them. Germline assignment: CDR1 SEHNR and CDR2 FQNEAQ (reference sequence). The CDR3 contains 12 residues. CDR3 in amino acids: CASSFGGQEQFF. In nucleotides, the CDR3 is TGTGCCAGCAGCTTCGGTGGGCAGGAGCAGTTCTTC.

This chain links TRBV27 with TRBJ2-5, with 8 bases identical to TRBD2. Germline V gene sequence: CDR1 MNHEY, CDR2 SMNVEV (reference sequence). This CDR3 region has 13 residues. The junction had 2 bases not matched to a gene; V was cut back by 4 bases and J by 4 bases. CDR3 bases: TGTGCCAGCAGTTCCCTAGCGGGAGAGACCCAGTACTTC. Translation gives CASSSLAGETQYF.

This clone was picked up a small number of times. The J gene is TRBJ1-2, the V gene TRBV9, with a weak D call TRBD1 (6 bases). Germline V gene data show CDR1 as SGDLS and CDR2 as YYNGEE. V was clipped by 3 bases and J by 8 bases, with 14 bases between them. This CDR3 contains 13 residues. The CDR3 DNA is TGTGCCAGCAGCGCCCAGGGGATTGGCGGCTACACCTTC. It is translated as CASSAQGIGGYTF. Full variable domain (remainder filled in from reference TRBV9 and TRBJ1-2): DSGVTQTPKHLITATGQRVTLRCSPRSGDLSVYWYQQSLDQGLQFLIQYYNGEERAKGNILERFSAQQFPDLHSELNLSSLELGDSALYFCASSAQGIGGYTFGSGTRLTVV.

The chain links TRBV4-1 to TRBJ1-2, with 12 nucleotides matching TRBD1. This CDR3 spans 14 amino acids. Germline V gives CDR1 MGHRA, CDR2 YSYEKL. J gave up 3 bases and V 7 bases, and 3 bases lay outside the gene matches. The CDR3 sequence is CASKGQGADYGYTF. The CDR3 region has the DNA TGCGCCAGCAAGGGACAGGGGGCCGACTATGGCTACACCTTC.

The chain is built from TRBV28 and TRBJ1-6; 9 bases map to TRBD1. CDR1 is MDHEN, CDR2 SYDVKM, per germline. This CDR3 has 14 amino acids. Losses at the gene ends were 4 bases for V and 14 bases for J; bases not matched to a gene: 9. The CDR3 here is CASSYGDRVRTLHF. The CDR3, as DNA: TGTGCCAGCAGTTACGGGGACAGGGTGCGGACCCTCCACTTT.

The rearrangement uses TRBV2 and TRBJ2-5; 11 nucleotides align to TRBD2. CDR3 length: 12 residues. Germline lookup yields CDR1 SNHLY and CDR2 FYNNEI. The V and J ends lost 11 bases and 5 bases, in that order; junction bases with no gene match: 4. In DNA form, the CDR3 reads TGTGCCGGCCGGACTAGCGGGGAGACCCAGTACTTC. Protein sequence: CAGRTSGETQYF. The variable domain in full, completed from reference TRBV2 and TRBJ2-5, reads EPEVTQTPSHQVTQMGQEVILRCVPISNHLYFYWYRQILGQKVEFLVSFYNNEISEKSEIFDDQFSVERPDGSNFTLKIRSTKLEDSAMYFCAGRTSGETQYFGPGTRLLVL.

The chain combines TRBV11-2 with TRBJ2-7; 7 nucleotides match TRBD1. CDR1 is SGHAT and CDR2 is FQNNGV in the germline V gene. V gave up 1 base and J gave up 5 bases; unmatched junction bases: 11. The CDR3 runs 16 residues. The CDR3: CASSLGYRGVGHEQYF. In DNA form, the CDR3 reads TGTGCCAGCAGCTTAGGGTACAGGGGAGTCGGCCACGAGCAGTACTTC.

This rearrangement joins TRBV5-1 to TRBJ2-7; 9 bases fit TRBD2. This CDR3 has 14 amino acids. With 3 bases clipped from V and 3 bases from J, the junction kept 4 bases outside the gene matches. CDR1 and CDR2 from the germline V gene are SGHRS and YFSETQ. The CDR3 DNA is TGCGCCAGCAGCTGGGGGACTAGCAGCTACGAGCAGTACTTC. This gives the protein CASSWGTSSYEQYF.

The rearrangement joins TRBV6-5 to TRBJ1-1; a weak D match, TRBD1 (5 bases). CDR3 length equals 16 residues. Germline V gene lookup returns CDR1 MNHEY and CDR2 SVGAGI. Trimming took 2 bases from V and 6 from J, leaving 19 bases between them. The CDR3 reads CASSYGAPLLGSEAFF. Here the CDR3 DNA reads TGTGCCAGCAGTTACGGGGCTCCCCTGCTTGGCTCTGAAGCTTTCTTT.

This clone has a single count. This chain links TRBV7-2 with TRBJ2-5; TRBD1 matches at 8 bases. The CDR3 contains 15 residues. Germline CDR1 SGHTA, CDR2 FQGNSA. The trim removed 5 bases at V and 5 bases at J, leaving 10 bases unmatched. CDR3 nucleotides: TGTGCCAGCAGCCTACAGGGGGGCAGGTCGGAGACCCAGTACTTC. Encoded protein: CASSLQGGRSETQYF.

Notes on this clone: Other nucleotide sequences from this sample produce the same CDR3. The rearrangement links TRBV30 to TRBJ1-5; D might be TRBD1 (5 bases). V was cut by 0 bases and J by 4 bases, with 10 bases left in between. There are 14 residues in the CDR3. Germline CDR1 reads GTSNPN; CDR2 reads SVGIG (reference sequence). The CDR3 is CAWSVDRGNQPQHF. For the CDR3, the DNA is TGTGCCTGGAGTGTTGATCGGGGGAATCAGCCCCAGCATTTT.

J is TRBJ2-7 and V is TRBV7-6; 7 bases are a match to TRBD2. The V gene end was trimmed by 1 base and the J gene end by 1 base; junction bases not matched to a gene: 10. The CDR3 is 17 residues long. The germline gives CDR1 SGHVS, CDR2 FNYEAQ. CDR3 sequence: CASSLVRSGPKSYEQYF. The CDR3 nucleotides read TGTGCCAGCAGCTTAGTACGTAGCGGGCCAAAGTCCTACGAGCAGTACTTC.

Only one count was recorded for this clone. The chain couples TRBV19 to TRBJ2-6; 12 bases align to TRBD1. The length of the CDR3 is 15 residues. Germline-derived CDR1 and CDR2 are LNHDA and SQIVND (reference sequence). V shed 10 bases and J 3 bases; nucleotides not matched to a gene: 4. The CDR3: CATGQGAGGANVLTF. The CDR3 bases are TGTGCCACGGGACAGGGGGCTGGTGGGGCCAACGTCCTGACTTTC.

The chain couples TRBV27 to TRBJ1-6, with D maybe TRBD1 (5 bases). Trimming removed 5 bases at V and 6 bases at J, with 14 bases between. There are 15 residues in the CDR3. CDR1 and CDR2 (germline): MNHEY, SMNVEV (reference sequence). This CDR3 is CASSPGPSLNSPLHF. The CDR3 DNA reads as TGTGCCAGCAGTCCAGGGCCTTCCCTTAATTCACCCCTCCACTTT.

This sequence joins TRBV27 and TRBJ2-1; TRBD2 matches at 8 bases. The CDR3 length is 14 residues. CDR1 MNHEY and CDR2 SMNVEV come from the germline V gene (reference sequence). Losses at the gene ends were 3 bases for V and 10 bases for J; bases not matched to a gene: 8. The CDR3 here is CASSFVGLAQEQFF. In nucleotides, the CDR3 is TGTGCCAGCAGTTTTGTAGGACTAGCTCAGGAGCAGTTCTTC.